These T cell receptor beta chains were read from a single sample in a study of blood T cell repertoires in COVID-19. Repertoires were generated with immunoSEQ multiplex PCR, while TCRdb's copy carries only in-frame clones and drops some. The sample shows 150,000 or so clones, roughly four fifths of them seen only once. Sequenced sample: peripheral blood. These receptors were collected from a human donor with acute or convalescent COVID-19. The donor label of this sample is uncertain. CDR3s include the opening cysteine and the closing phenylalanine or tryptophan. A D gene is named only where the DNA matches it firmly. Some rows have no size entry. The others give once, few or many, or a class for an expanded clone.

cdr3_nt,cdr3_aa,clone_size,j_call,d_call,v_call
TGTGCCACCAGCAGAGTCGGAGGAAATCAGCCCCAGCATTTT,CATSRVGGNQPQHF,once,TRBJ1-5,-,TRBV15
TGTGCCTGGAGTGCCCACAGGGACACTGAAGCTTTCTTT,CAWSAHRDTEAFF,few,TRBJ1-1,-,TRBV30
TGTGCCAGCAGTGATGGGGCAGGGCGCTATGGCTACACCTTC,CASSDGAGRYGYTF,-,TRBJ1-2,-,TRBV6-1
TGTGCCAGCAGTTCACAGGGGGCGGGCACTGAAGCTTTCTTT,CASSSQGAGTEAFF,-,TRBJ1-1,TRBD1,TRBV6-6
TGTGCCAGCAGTGAAGGCGGGTTAGGCACAGATACGCAGTATTTT,CASSEGGLGTDTQYF,-,TRBJ2-3,-,TRBV6-1
TGTGCCAGCAGAGACAGGGGAACGGTCGACTATGGCTACACCTTC,CASRDRGTVDYGYTF,-,TRBJ1-2,TRBD1,TRBV2
TGTGCCAGGGTGACGCGGGGGGGTCCCTCTGGAAACACCATATATTTT,CARVTRGGPSGNTIYF,-,TRBJ1-3,-,TRBV25-1
TGTGCCAGCAGCTTGGCCGGCGGGGGAGGAAGGGAAAAACTGTTTTTT,CASSLAGGGGREKLFF,once,TRBJ1-4,-,TRBV5-5
TGTGCCAGCAGCGCCACCCTACTGGGGACAGCGGACGAGCAGTACTTC,CASSATLLGTADEQYF,-,TRBJ2-7,TRBD1,TRBV9
TGCAGCGTTACAGCCTCTGGGGCCAACGTCCTGACTTTC,CSVTASGANVLTF,-,TRBJ2-6,-,TRBV29-1
TGTGCCTGGAGAAAACAGGGTGAGAACACTGAAGCTTTCTTT,CAWRKQGENTEAFF,once,TRBJ1-1,-,TRBV30
TGTGCCAGCTCACCGGGGACAGGAGACTCTAACTATGGCTACACCTTC,CASSPGTGDSNYGYTF,-,TRBJ1-2,TRBD1,TRBV18
TGTGCCAGCAGTCCATTTCCAACTAACTATGGCTACACCTTC,CASSPFPTNYGYTF,-,TRBJ1-2,-,TRBV27